This TCR beta chain was found in a study of control samples from healthy donors and cancer patients (dated by TCRdb to 2020 to 2022). The library was built by means of the immunoSEQ multiplex PCR assay. TCRdb took over this immuneACCESS table, retaining in-frame rearrangements with V and J assigned. Such tables are incomplete; in checked studies, under half of the missing clones stem from an unresolved V gene, and the remainder is unexplained. The sample has around 120,000 clones on record, more than 70% of them singletons. The leading ten clones occupy over 2.5% of the sample. As encoded in the germline V gene, CDR1 is MDHEN while CDR2 is SYDVKM. The cysteine opens and the phenylalanine closes a CDR3 of 15 amino acids. The kept DNA is CDR3 alone, 45 bases in frame from the first base. V trim: 2 bases; J trim: 2 bases; unmatched bases: 5. Details on this clone: Its antigen remains undetermined. Within one base of it there is no much larger clone, and no base qualities were kept.

In this chain, TRBV28 is recombined with TRBJ1-1, with 7 bases matching TRBD1. The source material was blood. The TCR comes from a man aged 60 to 75 in good health. The CDR3 reads CASSLRDSFNTEAFF. The DNA sequence follows: TGTGCCAGCAGTTTAAGGGACAGCTTCAACACTGAAGCTTTCTTT.